This is a list of T cell receptor beta chains from one sample in a study of graft-versus-host responses after intestinal transplantation. Their cognate antigens are unknown. Sequencing used immunoSEQ multiplex PCR; TCRdb keeps in-frame clones, though not all of them. The data contain tens of thousands of clones, 93% of them singletons. The sample consisted of unstimulated CD8+ T cells sorted from spleen or lymph node cells, taken before intestinal transplant. Source of these receptors: a human donor who received an intestinal transplant. Each CDR3 is given with its conserved first and last residue. The D gene is left open where the match is weak.

v_gene	d_gene	j_gene	CDR3aa
TRBV27	TRBD1	TRBJ2-2	CASSLTGGGTGELFF
TRBV7-8	.	TRBJ1-1	CASSPGMGNTEAFF
TRBV7-9	.	TRBJ1-2	CASMNMAPYGYTF
TRBV12-5	TRBD2	TRBJ2-5	CASGTILAGGVETQYF
TRBV18	TRBD1	TRBJ1-2	CASSNRTGNYGYTF
TRBV5-5	.	.	CASSLGATTYEQYF
TRBV11-3	TRBD1	TRBJ2-2	CASSPDRGNTGELFF
TRBV5-6	TRBD2	TRBJ2-3	CASSLVSLAGGLSADTQYF
TRBV11-2	TRBD1	TRBJ1-1	CASSPGGSTEAFF
TRBV7-2	.	TRBJ2-2	CASTSTGELFF
TRBV7-9	TRBD1	TRBJ2-3	CASSLGTADTQYF
TRBV10-3	TRBD1	TRBJ1-2	CAISETWDRAYGYTF
TRBV14	.	TRBJ2-7	CASSQDGVGYYGEQYF
TRBV19	TRBD1	TRBJ2-7	CASSPGQGVYEQYF
TRBV5-1	.	TRBJ1-5	CASSPGLSNQPQHF
TRBV6-6	.	TRBJ1-3	CASATPRTGRGNTIYF
TRBV4-3	.	TRBJ2-1	CASSQSSVHEQFF
TRBV2	.	TRBJ1-1	CASSVWGDTEAFF
TRBV20-1	TRBD2	TRBJ2-7	CSALAEYEQYF
TRBV27	TRBD2	TRBJ2-7	CASSLTSGGPYEQYF
TRBV5-4	.	TRBJ2-3	CAMQEGSTDTQYF
TRBV7-2	.	TRBJ1-1	CASSLGVQAGTEAFF
TRBV7-8	TRBD1	TRBJ1-2	CASSLGFSDRQGGYTF
TRBV10-2	TRBD1	TRBJ1-2	CASSATGGADNGYTF
TRBV27	.	TRBJ2-1	CASQRRGEQFF
TRBV5-6	TRBD1	TRBJ2-7	CASSLSGGGNEQYF
TRBV7-9	.	TRBJ2-3	CASSLAGSPDTQYF
TRBV7-2	.	TRBJ1-6	CASSLVAGITDSPLHF
TRBV7-2	.	TRBJ2-1	CASSWGDEQFF
TRBV6-1	TRBD1	TRBJ2-7	CASSEAPGGYEQYF
TRBV2	TRBD1	TRBJ1-1	CASSGGQGGTEAFF
TRBV4-3	TRBD1	TRBJ1-1	CASSQDRTGVNTEAFF
TRBV9	.	TRBJ2-2	CASSGRSTGELFF
TRBV6-5	.	TRBJ1-1	CASSIQGDEAFF
TRBV10-1	TRBD1	TRBJ2-3	CASSENLIEGQGHLDTQYF
TRBV16	.	TRBJ2-2	CASSPQGLGGELFF
TRBV18	.	TRBJ2-3	CASSPAADTQYF